Each of the 19 T cell receptor beta chains below was sequenced from the same sample in a study of blood T cell repertoires in COVID-19. Produced via immunoSEQ multiplex PCR; TCRdb's table is partial and in-frame only. The sample records tens of thousands of clones, about 80% being singletons. The sample consisted of peripheral blood. These receptors all come from a man aged 60 to 69 with acute or convalescent COVID-19.

This sequence joins TRBV7-3 and TRBJ1-2; 9 bases line up with TRBD1. The CDR3 loop spans 12 amino acids. Trimming cost V 10 bases and J 2 bases; bases outside gene matches: 2. The germline V gene encodes CDR1 SGHTA and CDR2 FQGTGA. CDR3 sequence: CAKGQGNYGYTF. CDR3 DNA: TGTGCCAAGGGACAGGGAAACTATGGCTACACCTTC.

The chain uses TRBV7-9 and TRBJ2-2, with TRBD2 identical over 12 bases. Germline loops: CDR1 SEHNR, CDR2 FQNEAQ (reference sequence). The V segment lost 3 bases and the J segment 4 bases; nucleotides outside the gene matches: 9. The CDR3 is 18 residues long. CDR3 protein: CASSFGLAGTAGTGELFF. Here the CDR3 DNA reads TGTGCCAGCAGCTTCGGACTAGCGGGGACCGCGGGCACCGGGGAGCTGTTTTTT.

The sample holds one count of this clone. The CDR3 here is CASSPKRRQVTTEAFF. In nucleotides, the CDR3 is TGTGCCAGCAGCCCCAAAAGAAGACAGGTGACCACTGAAGCTTTCTTT. The genes are TRBV5-6 and TRBJ1-1; possible D gene TRBD1, 6 bases. V was trimmed by 4 bases and J by 4 bases, leaving 20 bases between them. The CDR3 spans 16 residues. Germline lookup yields CDR1 SGHDT and CDR2 YYEEEE. The whole variable domain, filled in from reference TRBV5-6 and TRBJ1-1, reads DAGVTQSPTHLIKTRGQQVTLRCSPKSGHDTVSWYQQALGQGPQFIFQYYEEEERQRGNFPDRFSGHQFPNYSSELNVNALLLGDSALYLCASSPKRRQVTTEAFFGQGTRLTVV.

V is TRBV24-1 and J is TRBJ2-1, with D possibly matching TRBD1 (6 bases). V shed 12 bases and J shed 9 bases, with 20 bases lying between them. Germline V lookup: CDR1 KGHDR, CDR2 SFDVKD. The CDR3 contains 13 residues. For the CDR3, the DNA is TGTGCCTCACAATTACAGGGCCTAGGTGAGCAGTTCTTC. Encoded protein: CASQLQGLGEQFF.

In nucleotides, the CDR3 is TGTGCCAGCAGCTTAAGTGGAGGACCGACGGGGGGAAACACCATATATTTT. This translates into CASSLSGGPTGGNTIYF. The chain has TRBV7-3 and TRBJ1-3; D is unresolved. The germline V and J ends were trimmed by 1 base and 4 bases, with 17 bases remaining between them. Germline CDR1 reads SGHTA; CDR2 reads FQGTGA. The length of the CDR3 is 17 residues.

The V gene is TRBV6-6, the J gene TRBJ1-2, with D possibly TRBD1 on 6 matching bases. The CDR3 consists of 14 residues. From germline, CDR1 is MNHNY and CDR2 SVGAGI (reference sequence). V lost 7 bases, J lost 6 bases, and 18 bases lay in between. CDR3 DNA: TGTGCCAGCATCCCGCCGGGGGGCCGAGATGGCTACACCTTC. It specifies CASIPPGGRDGYTF.

The chain employs TRBV19 and TRBJ1-1; D is unclear. This CDR3 region has 12 residues. Germline values: CDR1 LNHDA, CDR2 SQIVND (reference sequence). Trimming left V 5 bases short and J 6 bases short, with 10 bases between. For the CDR3, the DNA is TGTGCCAGTAGTTCCCCCTTAGCTGAAGCTTTCTTT. Translating gives CASSSPLAEAFF.

This clone was seen more than once but under ten times. V is TRBV9 and J is TRBJ1-1; 8 bases are a match to TRBD1. V shed 0 bases and J 1 base; nucleotides not matched to a gene: 2. The length of the CDR3 is 15 residues. The germline V gene has CDR1 SGDLS and CDR2 YYNGEE. In DNA form, the CDR3 reads TGTGCCAGCAGCGTAGCAACAGGGGGGAACACTGAAGCTTTCTTT. Encoded protein: CASSVATGGNTEAFF.

The genes are TRBV6-6 and TRBJ1-5, with D perhaps TRBD1 (5 bases). Trimming removed 2 bases from V and 7 bases from J, with 12 bases in between. Germline loops: CDR1 MNHNY, CDR2 SVGAGI (reference sequence). CDR3 length: 14 amino acids. CDR3 amino acids: CASSYAGTYQPQHF. DNA of the CDR3: TGTGCCAGCAGTTACGCGGGGACCTACCAGCCCCAGCATTTT.

CDR3 residues: CASSPEARGREGSAYEQYF. The CDR3 coding sequence is TGTGCCAGCTCACCAGAGGCGAGGGGGCGCGAGGGATCCGCCTACGAGCAGTACTTC. The chain has TRBV18 and TRBJ2-7; 7 bases match TRBD1. The length of the CDR3 is 19 residues. J was trimmed by 2 bases and V by 2 bases; bases with no gene match: 18. Germline CDR1 and CDR2: KGHSH and LQKENI.

The rearrangement uses TRBV18 and TRBJ1-2; D not certain. The V end lost 0 bases, the J end lost 8 bases, and 16 bases lay between the germline ends. This CDR3 spans 15 amino acids. The V gene's germline CDR1 is KGHSH and CDR2 LQKENI. DNA of the CDR3: TGTGCCAGCTCACCACCGGAGGGCCCCAGAGGGGGCTACACCTTC. This sequence encodes CASSPPEGPRGGYTF.

V and J are TRBV29-1 and TRBJ1-2; 8 nucleotides align to TRBD1. Germline CDR1 reads SQVTM; CDR2 reads ANQGSEA. The CDR3 runs to 13 residues. Trimming took 4 bases from V and 3 from J; bases not matched to a gene: 4. The CDR3 DNA reads as TGCAGCGTTGGGACAGGGCTGGACTATGGCTACACCTTC. Encoded protein: CSVGTGLDYGYTF.

The chain uses TRBV12-3 or TRBV12-4 and TRBJ2-2; D uncertain. This CDR3 is built from 12 residues. V gave up 3 bases and J gave up 3 bases, with 2 bases separating them. The CDR3 DNA reads as TGTGCCAGCAGTTTCGACACCGGGGAGCTGTTTTTT. It codes for CASSFDTGELFF.

This chain connects TRBV2 to TRBJ2-7, with TRBD2 matching over 7 bases. Germline CDR1 reads SNHLY; CDR2 reads FYNNEI. The CDR3 is 14 residues long. V trimming: 7 bases; J trimming: 6 bases; junction bases outside the gene matches: 12. The DNA for the CDR3 is TGTGCCAGCACTGAGGGAGGGCCCGAAGGCGAGCAGTACTTC. Protein product: CASTEGGPEGEQYF.

This clone appeared a single time. The chain uses TRBV27 and TRBJ1-2, with D possibly being TRBD1 (5 bases). The germline V and J ends were trimmed by 2 bases and 1 base, with 14 bases remaining between them. CDR1 MNHEY and CDR2 SMNVEV come from the germline V gene (reference sequence). This CDR3 has 16 amino acids. Here the CDR3 DNA reads TGTGCCAGCAGTTTAAGGGGTCCCAATCTTAACTATGGCTACACCTTC. Translation gives CASSLRGPNLNYGYTF.

This clone came up a few times. This rearrangement joins TRBV5-3 to TRBJ1-2; 8 bases are a match to TRBD1. TRBV5-3 is an ORF, with its function uncertain. J lost 9 bases, V lost 4 bases, and 5 bases had no gene match. The CDR3 spans 12 residues. CDR3 sequence: CARSHRGRRYTF. CDR3 sequence (DNA): TGTGCCAGAAGCCACAGGGGGAGACGCTACACCTTC.

The chain links TRBV9 to TRBJ2-1; 9 bases map to TRBD1. The CDR3 is 16 residues long. Losses at the gene ends were 2 bases for V and 2 bases for J; bases not matched to a gene: 5. Germline CDR1 SGDLS, CDR2 YYNGEE. CDR3 bases: TGTGCCAGCAGCGTCACCGGGACAGGGACCTACAATGAGCAGTTCTTC. It specifies CASSVTGTGTYNEQFF.

The rearrangement uses TRBV7-9 and TRBJ1-2; no definite D call. Per germline, CDR1 SEHNR and CDR2 FQNEAQ (reference sequence). V lost 4 bases, J lost 5 bases, and 14 bases lay in between. The CDR3 consists of 14 residues. The CDR3: CASSSYWWEYGYTF. CDR3 sequence (DNA): TGTGCCAGCAGCTCTTATTGGTGGGAGTATGGCTACACCTTC.

The rearrangement uses TRBV29-1 and TRBJ1-2, with 7 positions matching TRBD1. J gave up 3 bases and V 5 bases, and 6 bases lay outside the gene matches. CDR3 length: 13 residues. CDR1 is SQVTM and CDR2 is ANQGSEA in the germline V gene. The CDR3 nucleotides read TGCAGCGTTCGATCCGGGACAGACTATGGCTACACCTTC. This sequence encodes CSVRSGTDYGYTF.